This T cell receptor beta chain was retrieved from a study of cytomegalovirus exposure and HLA in healthy donors. Regarding the study as a whole: Most TCRs appeared rarely, but some public TCRs recurred in many donors. Reportedly, diagnosis of cytomegalovirus status by the classifier showed high specificity and sensitivity. Several V segments, TRBV6-2 and TRBV6-3 among them, could not be told apart and were dropped. The study put under 200 TCR beta chains on its list as cytomegalovirus-associated.

Notes on this clone: Its antigen remains unidentified.

The germline V gene has CDR1 SNHLY and CDR2 FYNNEI. CDR3 length: 13 residues. V lost 7 bases, J lost 5 bases, and 14 bases lay in between. 13 Jbeta primers and 60 Vbeta primers were used for the PCR. Sequencing used immunoSEQ multiplex PCR; TCRdb keeps in-frame clones, though not all of them. Its table lists about 170,000 clones. Sample: PBMCs. The sequence was obtained from a woman in her late teens or twenties in good health and CMV-seropositive. The rearrangement uses TRBV2 and TRBJ2-5, with TRBD2 as a possible D gene (7 bases). CDR3 sequence (DNA): TGTGCCAGCAAACGGGGGGCAGGTGAGACCCAGTACTTC. Amino acids: CASKRGAGETQYF.